The 31 T cell receptor beta chains given below trace back to one sample, sequenced in a study of OX40 agonist ivuxolimab in advanced cancers. TCRdb's copy holds only in-frame clones and misses some; the assay was immunoSEQ multiplex PCR. The table has more than 35,000 clones, 80% to 90% seen once. The sequenced sample was CD4+ or CD8+ T cells sorted from blood, obtained in a trial of the OX40 agonist ivuxolimab. All receptors derive from an adult with an advanced solid tumor such as melanoma, head and neck, liver or kidney cancer.

The V gene is TRBV19, the J gene TRBJ2-3, with a possible D match to TRBD2 (5 bases). Germline V gene sequence: CDR1 LNHDA, CDR2 SQIVND (reference sequence). Trimming took off 3 bases at V and 3 bases at J, with 10 bases between the two ends. The CDR3 is made up of 14 amino acids. The CDR3 DNA reads TGTGCCAGTAGTATGAGCGGAGGAACAGATACGCAGTATTTT. Translated, it gives CASSMSGGTDTQYF. Looking up the rest from reference TRBV19 and TRBJ2-3 gives the full variable domain: DGGITQSPKYLFRKEGQNVTLSCEQNLNHDAMYWYRQDPGQGLRLIYYSQIVNDFQKGDIAEGYSVSREKKESFPLTVTSAQKNPTAFYLCASSMSGGTDTQYFGPGTRLTVL.

The table lists this clone with a count of one. The chain combines TRBV7-3 with TRBJ2-1, with D perhaps given as TRBD1 or TRBD2 (5 bases each). The CDR3 loop spans 16 amino acids. CDR1 and CDR2 (germline): SGHTA, FQGTGA. Trimming shortened V by 2 bases and J by 2 bases, and 13 bases separated the two germline ends. Here the CDR3 reads CASSLAVQGPYNEQFF. The CDR3 DNA reads as TGTGCCAGCAGCTTAGCGGTCCAGGGACCCTACAATGAGCAGTTCTTC.

The rearrangement uses TRBV5-8 and TRBJ2-4; 7 bases align to TRBD2. CDR3 length: 14 residues. Trimming took 4 bases from V and 2 from J; bases not matched to a gene: 3. The V gene's germline CDR1 is SGHTS and CDR2 YDEGEE. The CDR3 reads CASSARGTKNIQYF. CDR3 DNA sequence: TGTGCCAGCAGCGCGCGGGGGACCAAAAACATTCAGTACTTC.

The genes are TRBV4-3 and TRBJ1-1; perhaps TRBD1 as D (5 bases). The CDR3 is made up of 18 amino acids. Germline V gene data show CDR1 as LGHNA and CDR2 as YSLEER. Trimming pared 0 bases from V and 0 bases from J, leaving 17 bases between. The CDR3 sequence: CASSQERGQGGLNTEAFF. For the CDR3, the DNA is TGCGCCAGCAGCCAAGAGAGAGGCCAGGGAGGGTTGAACACTGAAGCTTTCTTT.

The rearrangement uses TRBV4-2 and TRBJ2-1; perhaps TRBD1 as D (6 bases). Germline CDR1 and CDR2: LGHNA and YNFKEQ. The CDR3 is 16 amino acids. V lost 2 bases, J lost 6 bases, and 17 bases lay in between. CDR3 DNA sequence: TGTGCCAGCAGCCAAAATCAGGGGCCAACCTTCAATGAGCAGTTCTTC. Translated: CASSQNQGPTFNEQFF.

The genes are TRBV5-1 and TRBJ2-5; unclear D gene. This CDR3 comprises 12 residues. Trimming shortened V by 3 bases and J by 4 bases, and 7 bases separated the two germline ends. Germline assignment: CDR1 SGHRS and CDR2 YFSETQ. CDR3 region: CASSWEGETQYF. The CDR3 nucleotides read TGCGCCAGCAGCTGGGAAGGAGAGACCCAGTACTTC.

The chain is built from TRBV27 and TRBJ2-3; TRBD2 matches 15 bases. The CDR3 spans 19 residues. Germline assignment: CDR1 MNHEY and CDR2 SMNVEV (reference sequence). J lost 0 bases, V lost 5 bases, and 9 bases had no gene match. The CDR3 bases are TGTGCCAGCAGTACAAAAGACGGACTAGCGGGGGGGAGCACAGATACGCAGTATTTT. Amino acid sequence: CASSTKDGLAGGSTDTQYF.

V gene TRBV9 combines with J gene TRBJ2-2; no firm D call. Germline assignment: CDR1 SGDLS and CDR2 YYNGEE. The V end was cut by 1 base, the J end by 9 bases, with 7 bases between. The CDR3 is made up of 12 amino acids. Written as DNA, the CDR3 is TGTGCCAGCAGCGTACGGTCTCGGGAGCTGTTTTTT. Its translation is CASSVRSRELFF.

This clone appeared a single time. Other DNA sequences from this sample encode an identical CDR3 as well. The chain is built from TRBV27 and TRBJ1-2; TRBD1 matches 8 bases. CDR3 length equals 15 residues. V trimming: 4 bases; J trimming: 8 bases; junction bases outside the gene matches: 12. CDR1 is MNHEY, CDR2 SMNVEV, per germline (reference sequence). CDR3 region: CASSSFLGQGGGYTF. CDR3 sequence (DNA): TGTGCCAGCAGTTCTTTTCTCGGACAGGGCGGCGGCTACACCTTC.

This clone has a single count. The chain has TRBV6-4 and TRBJ2-3; no firm D call. CDR1 is MRHNA and CDR2 is SNTAGT in the germline V gene. CDR3 length: 10 residues. Trimming took 9 bases from V and 3 from J, leaving 4 bases between them. This CDR3 reads CARITDTQYF. The CDR3 coding sequence is TGTGCCAGGATAACAGATACGCAGTATTTT.

This chain connects TRBV28 to TRBJ2-7; D might be TRBD2 (6 bases). V was shortened by 6 bases and J by 5 bases, with 11 bases between the two germline ends. Germline CDR1 and CDR2: MDHEN and SYDVKM. The CDR3 spans 12 residues. The CDR3 sequence is CASSLGGDEQYF. The CDR3 nucleotides are TGTGCCAGCAGCCTAGGAGGGGACGAGCAGTACTTC.

The rearrangement links TRBV28 to TRBJ2-3, with 9 bases lining up with TRBD1. Unmatched junction bases numbered 4, after V lost 6 bases and J lost 3 bases. This CDR3 comprises 14 residues. Looked up from germline, CDR1 is MDHEN and CDR2 is SYDVKM. CDR3 residues: CASRGDRETDTQYF. The CDR3 nucleotides read TGTGCCAGCAGGGGGGACAGGGAGACAGATACGCAGTATTTT.

V usage is TRBV9 and J usage is TRBJ1-3; D not resolved. V shed 0 bases and J shed 1 base, with 17 bases lying between them. CDR1 is SGDLS, CDR2 YYNGEE, per germline. The length of the CDR3 is 18 residues. The CDR3 sequence is CASSVDFAVSLSGNTIYF. CDR3 in DNA: TGTGCCAGCAGCGTAGATTTTGCCGTGTCCCTTTCTGGAAACACCATATATTTT.

V gene TRBV7-2 combines with J gene TRBJ2-7; the match to TRBD2 covers 10 bases. With 7 bases clipped from V and 0 bases from J, the junction kept 9 bases outside the gene matches. There are 16 residues in the CDR3. Germline loops: CDR1 SGHTA, CDR2 FQGNSA. In DNA form, the CDR3 reads TGTGCCAGCACCATTCTAGCGGGGGAGAGCTCCTACGAGCAGTACTTC. Translating it yields CASTILAGESSYEQYF.

This rearrangement joins TRBV27 to TRBJ1-4; D unresolved. V was pared by 6 bases and J by 3 bases, with 11 bases between. The CDR3 totals 14 residues. Per the germline V gene, CDR1 is MNHEY and CDR2 is SMNVEV (reference sequence). CDR3 region: CASRVAGSNEKLFF. In nucleotides, the CDR3 is TGTGCCAGCAGGGTGGCAGGCTCTAATGAAAAACTGTTTTTT.

The chain combines TRBV13 with TRBJ2-1, with TRBD1 matching over 9 bases. Germline lookup yields CDR1 PRHDT and CDR2 FYEKMQ (reference sequence). V lost 2 bases and J lost 6; bases outside the gene matches: 2. This CDR3 region has 14 residues. CDR3 nucleotides: TGTGCCAGCAGCTTAAGGACAGGGGTCAATGAGCAGTTCTTC. Translating gives CASSLRTGVNEQFF.

The chain links TRBV7-9 to TRBJ1-2, with D perhaps matching TRBD1 (6 bases). The CDR3 spans 15 residues. From germline, CDR1 is SEHNR and CDR2 FQNEAQ (reference sequence). The ends were cut back, 4 bases at V and 6 bases at J, with 18 bases in the middle. Here the CDR3 reads CASSSPTGRENGYTF. CDR3 nucleotides: TGTGCCAGCAGCTCCCCTACAGGGCGGGAGAATGGCTACACCTTC.

The chain joins TRBV6-5 to TRBJ1-1; D ambiguous. Germline V CDR1 and CDR2: MNHEY, SVGAGI. V lost 5 bases and J 6 bases, leaving 10 bases between the germline ends. There are 12 residues in the CDR3. The CDR3: CASSPPAAEAFF. DNA for the CDR3: TGTGCCAGCAGTCCCCCGGCCGCTGAAGCTTTCTTT.

The V and J genes are TRBV28 and TRBJ1-5; TRBD1 might be the D (5 bases). CDR1 and CDR2 from the germline V gene are MDHEN and SYDVKM. V was shortened by 7 bases and J by 7 bases, with 17 bases between the two germline ends. The CDR3 is 14 residues long. The CDR3: CASIGTGLGQPQHF. DNA for the CDR3: TGTGCCAGCATTGGTACAGGTTTAGGGCAGCCCCAGCATTTT.

The chain couples TRBV27 to TRBJ2-6; perhaps TRBD1 as D (6 bases). This CDR3 contains 19 residues. The germline CDR1 and CDR2 sequences are MNHEY and SMNVEV (reference sequence). The V gene lost 5 bases and the J gene lost 1 base, with 21 bases spanning the gap. CDR3 amino acids: CASSVSQGFLSSGANVLTF. As DNA, the CDR3 is TGTGCCAGCAGTGTGTCACAGGGATTTCTAAGTTCTGGGGCCAACGTCCTGACTTTC.

This clone was found a few times. The chain links TRBV13 to TRBJ2-1, with D maybe TRBD2 (6 bases). Germline CDR1 is PRHDT and CDR2 is FYEKMQ (reference sequence). V gave up 4 bases and J gave up 2 bases, with 12 bases separating them. The CDR3 extends over 15 amino acids. CDR3: CASSSVGGTYNEQFF. CDR3 sequence (DNA): TGTGCCAGCAGCTCCGTGGGGGGTACCTACAATGAGCAGTTCTTC.

The chain is built from TRBV10-3 and TRBJ2-7, with TRBD1 matching over 9 bases. The trim removed 6 bases at V and 4 bases at J, leaving 4 bases unmatched. This CDR3 contains 13 residues. Germline V lookup: CDR1 ENHRY, CDR2 SYGVKD. CDR3 nucleotides: TGTGCCATCAGCTTCGACAGGGGGTACGAGCAGTACTTC. Translated: CAISFDRGYEQYF.

This chain uses TRBV4-3 with TRBJ1-4; 7 bases are shared with TRBD1. The germline gives CDR1 LGHNA, CDR2 YSLEER. The CDR3 sequence is 17 residues long. V lost 1 base and J lost 8; bases outside the gene matches: 13. The CDR3 is CASSQAPGGESSEKLFF. The DNA of the CDR3 is TGCGCCAGCAGCCAAGCCCCAGGGGGTGAGTCATCGGAAAAACTGTTTTTT.

The V call is TRBV29-1, the J call TRBJ2-1; TRBD2 agrees at 10 bases. Trimming cost V 0 bases and J 6 bases; bases outside gene matches: 8. The CDR3 is 16 amino acids. Germline CDR1 and CDR2: SQVTM and ANQGSEA. The CDR3 sequence is CSVEEGLAGVVNEQFF. The CDR3 DNA is TGCAGCGTTGAAGAAGGGCTAGCGGGGGTAGTCAATGAGCAGTTCTTC.

The chain is built from TRBV2 and TRBJ2-5; D gene uncertain. The CDR3 runs 15 residues. Germline V gene lookup returns CDR1 SNHLY and CDR2 FYNNEI. Trimming cost V 8 bases and J 1 base, with 17 bases left between them. CDR3: CASVGFRVSQETQYF. The CDR3 region has the DNA TGTGCCAGCGTGGGGTTTCGGGTATCCCAAGAGACCCAGTACTTC.

This chain's CDR3 is CASSQYQETQYF. In nucleotides, the CDR3 is TGTGCCAGCAGCCAATACCAAGAGACCCAGTACTTC. The J gene is TRBJ2-5, the V gene TRBV13; no clear D gene. The CDR3 covers 12 residues. CDR1 and CDR2 (germline): PRHDT, FYEKMQ (reference sequence). Trimming cost V 5 bases and J 0 bases, with 4 bases left between them.

About this clone: This sample also contains other DNA sequences that code for the same CDR3. V usage is TRBV27 and J usage is TRBJ1-1; D is unclear. With 3 bases removed from V and 0 bases from J, the gap between germline ends came to 5 bases. Germline V lookup: CDR1 MNHEY, CDR2 SMNVEV (reference sequence). The CDR3 runs 13 residues. As DNA, the CDR3 is TGTGCCAGCAGTTTTTCCCTGAACACTGAAGCTTTCTTT. This gives the protein CASSFSLNTEAFF.

The V gene is TRBV30, the J gene TRBJ1-1; D might be TRBD1 (5 bases). With 0 bases removed from V and 3 bases from J, the gap between germline ends came to 11 bases. The CDR3 totals 14 residues. Per the germline V gene, CDR1 is GTSNPN and CDR2 is SVGIG (reference sequence). The CDR3 DNA reads as TGTGCCTGGAGTGTACTAGGGGCGGACACTGAAGCTTTCTTT. It yields the protein CAWSVLGADTEAFF.

V gene TRBV21-1 combines with J gene TRBJ2-7; the D call of TRBD1 is as the table states it, not checked on the DNA. TRBV21-1 is shown as a pseudogene. The CDR3 spans 15 residues. DNA of the CDR3: TGTGCCAGCAGCAAGGGACAGGGAATCTCCTACGAGCAGTACTTC. This codes for CASSKGQGISYEQYF.

The chain couples TRBV4-3 to TRBJ2-2; 9 nucleotides match TRBD1. Trimming at V came to 4 bases and at J to 5 bases, leaving 2 bases not matched to a gene. This CDR3 is 14 amino acids long. Germline lookup yields CDR1 LGHNA and CDR2 YSLEER. DNA for the CDR3: TGCGCCAGCAGCCCAGGACAGGGGACCGGGGAGCTGTTTTTT. Translation gives CASSPGQGTGELFF.

The chain recombines TRBV30 with TRBJ2-2; D possibly uses TRBD1 or TRBD2 (5 bases each). This CDR3 is built from 14 residues. Germline lookup yields CDR1 GTSNPN and CDR2 SVGIG (reference sequence). The ends were cut back, 1 base at V and 2 bases at J, with 8 bases in the middle. Here the CDR3 DNA reads TGTGCCTGGAGTGCCGGGGCCAACACCGGGGAGCTGTTTTTT. It codes for CAWSAGANTGELFF.